A single sample gave rise to the 9 T cell receptor beta chains below, sequenced in a study of Ad26.COV2.S vaccination and SARS-CoV-2 variants. This sample's treatment: about 20 received Ad26.COV2.S at low or high dose, single or two shots; roughly 5 received placebo; per-sample allocation not given. The samples date from day 63 after the first vaccine or placebo injection. The protocol was immunoSEQ multiplex PCR, while the TCRdb copy is restricted to in-frame clones and leaves out a portion. The table lists hundreds of thousands of clones, approximately 86% of them singletons. This specimen was peripheral blood, taken in a trial of Ad26.COV2.S vaccine versus placebo. The source is a person aged 18-65 years who received the Ad26.COV2.S COVID-19 vaccine or a placebo.

The CDR3 nucleotides are TGTGCCAGCAGCCAAGATCGGGGTACTGGGTACACCATATATTTT. Translating it yields CASSQDRGTGYTIYF. The J gene is TRBJ1-3, the V gene TRBV4-2; D call uncertain. The CDR3 has 15 residues. The germline CDR1 and CDR2 sequences are LGHNA and YNFKEQ. V shed 0 bases and J shed 8 bases, with 14 bases lying between them.

This clone appeared a few times. The chain recombines TRBV5-1 with TRBJ1-6; maybe TRBD1 (5 bases). This CDR3 contains 14 residues. Trimming took 4 bases from V and 11 from J, leaving 16 bases between them. The germline V gene encodes CDR1 SGHRS and CDR2 YFSETQ. The CDR3 is CASSQTELHAPLHF. The CDR3 DNA reads as TGCGCCAGCAGCCAGACAGAATTGCACGCACCCCTCCACTTT.

V gene TRBV15 combines with J gene TRBJ1-2, with D perhaps matching TRBD1 (6 bases). The V gene lost 5 bases and the J gene lost 5 bases, with 18 bases spanning the gap. This CDR3 comprises 15 residues. CDR1 and CDR2 (germline): LNHNV, YYDKDF (reference sequence). For the CDR3, the DNA is TGTGCCACCAGCGGGGGGCGGGCAGCTTCTTATGGCTACACCTTC. Residues: CATSGGRAASYGYTF. The variable domain in full, with the rest retrieved from reference TRBV15 and TRBJ1-2, is DAMVIQNPRYQVTQFGKPVTLSCSQTLNHNVMYWYQQKSSQAPKLLFHYYDKDFNNEADTPDNFQSRRPNTSFCFLDIRSPGLGDTAMYLCATSGGRAASYGYTFGSGTRLTVV.

CDR3 protein: CASSTAGTYLNEQFF. CDR3 coding DNA: TGTGCCAGTAGTACAGCCGGGACTTACCTCAATGAGCAGTTCTTC. This sequence joins TRBV19 and TRBJ2-1, with D tentatively TRBD2 (6 bases). Germline lookup yields CDR1 LNHDA and CDR2 SQIVND (reference sequence). V was pared by 4 bases and J by 6 bases, with 16 bases between. This CDR3 is built from 15 residues.

The J gene is TRBJ1-4, the V gene TRBV28; D unclear. V was clipped by 3 bases and J by 11 bases, with 7 bases between them. This CDR3 has 11 residues. Germline V lookup: CDR1 MDHEN, CDR2 SYDVKM. The CDR3 sequence: CASSFDRKLFF. The DNA for the CDR3 is TGTGCCAGCAGTTTCGATCGGAAACTGTTTTTT.

The chain couples TRBV7-9 to TRBJ1-2; TRBD1 might be the D (5 bases). V was clipped by 8 bases and J by 8 bases, with 21 bases between them. Germline V gene data show CDR1 as SEHNR and CDR2 as FQNEAQ (reference sequence). This CDR3 contains 14 residues. The CDR3 sequence: CASAETQGLHGYTF. CDR3 DNA sequence: TGTGCCAGCGCCGAGACGCAGGGACTCCACGGCTACACCTTC.

The chain combines TRBV24-1 with TRBJ2-3; no clear D. Trimming removed 5 bases at V and 14 bases at J, with 19 bases between. CDR1 KGHDR and CDR2 SFDVKD come from the germline V gene. CDR3 size: 13 residues. The CDR3 loop reads CATSGVSGPQRYF. Written as DNA, the CDR3 is TGTGCCACCAGTGGAGTCTCGGGTCCCCAGAGGTATTTT.

This chain links TRBV6-5 with TRBJ2-1; no firm D call. The V end was cut by 0 bases, the J end by 2 bases, with 5 bases between. The CDR3 has 14 amino acids. The germline CDR1 and CDR2 sequences are MNHEY and SVGAGI. CDR3: CASSYSQAYNEQFF. The CDR3 bases are TGTGCCAGCAGTTACTCGCAGGCCTACAATGAGCAGTTCTTC.

This chain links TRBV11-2 with TRBJ2-1, with 7 bases matching TRBD2. J was trimmed by 8 bases and V by 5 bases; bases with no gene match: 15. The CDR3 is 16 amino acids. CDR1 and CDR2 from the germline V gene are SGHAT and FQNNGV. The CDR3 loop reads CASSLNVRERVYEQFF. CDR3 nucleotides: TGTGCCAGCAGCCTCAACGTGCGGGAGCGGGTCTATGAGCAGTTCTTC. The complete variable domain, with remaining parts taken from reference TRBV11-2 and TRBJ2-1, reads EAGVAQSPRYKIIEKRQSVAFWCNPISGHATLYWYQQILGQGPKLLIQFQNNGVVDDSQLPKDRFSAERLKGVDSTLKIQPAKLEDSAVYLCASSLNVRERVYEQFFGPGTRLTVL.